A single sample gave rise to the 13 T cell receptor beta chains below, sequenced in a study of T cell repertoires in cytomegalovirus infection. Using its own MiXCR run on the reads, TCRdb lists one record per CDR3 protein. This table has hundreds of thousands of distinct CDR3 sequences, roughly 15% appearing once. Material for sequencing was PBMCs. These receptors were taken from a human donor in good health (CMV status not recorded). Some clones in this sample may be carry-over from other donors' samples.

This clonotype was found many times. The J gene is TRBJ2-2, the V gene TRBV7-2, with 10 bases matching TRBD2. Per germline, CDR1 SGHTA and CDR2 FQGNSA. The CDR3 runs to 15 residues. The J segment lost 5 bases and the V segment lost 5 bases, leaving 5 bases of the junction unmatched. The CDR3 DNA is TGTGCCAGCAGCCCGGGACTAGCGTCTACCGGGGAGCTGTTTTTT. Protein sequence: CASSPGLASTGELFF.

This rearrangement joins TRBV7-2 to TRBJ2-1; 7 positions match TRBD1. The CDR3 extends over 13 amino acids. Germline values: CDR1 SGHTA, CDR2 FQGNSA. Unmatched junction bases numbered 8, after V lost 0 bases and J lost 15 bases. The CDR3 region is CASSLALETGPFF. Written as DNA, the CDR3 is TGTGCCAGCAGCTTAGCTCTGGAGACAGGGCCGTTCTTC.

V and J are TRBV6-5 and TRBJ1-1; a weak D match, TRBD1 (6 bases). The V gene lost 0 bases and the J gene lost 6 bases, with 8 bases spanning the gap. The CDR3 runs to 13 residues. CDR1 is MNHEY, CDR2 SVGAGI, per germline. The CDR3 DNA sequence: TGTGCCAGCAGTTACTCAGGGGGGGCTGAAGCTTTCTTT. It specifies CASSYSGGAEAFF.

This clonotype has a handful of counts. The chain recombines TRBV5-4 with TRBJ2-2, with 9 bases aligning to TRBD2. The CDR3 is 14 amino acids. Germline values: CDR1 SGHNT, CDR2 YYREEE (reference sequence). The V and J ends lost 4 bases and 6 bases, in that order; junction bases with no gene match: 4. This CDR3 reads CASSARGGAGELFF. CDR3 coding DNA: TGTGCCAGCAGCGCGCGGGGGGGCGCCGGGGAGCTGTTTTTT. Drawing the rest from reference TRBV5-4 and TRBJ2-2, the complete variable domain is ETGVTQSPTHLIKTRGQQVTLRCSSQSGHNTVSWYQQALGQGPQFIFQYYREEENGRGNFPPRFSGLQFPNYSSELNVNALELDDSALYLCASSARGGAGELFFGEGSRLTVL.

This clonotype was picked up a small number of times. J is TRBJ2-3 and V is TRBV7-9; D remains unclear. Germline V gene sequence: CDR1 SEHNR, CDR2 FQNEAQ (reference sequence). V was trimmed by 4 bases and J by 14 bases, leaving 13 bases between them. The CDR3 covers 11 residues. This chain's CDR3 is CASSSADARYF. In DNA, the CDR3 is TGTGCCAGCAGCTCAGCCGACGCCCGGTATTTT.

There are many counts of this clonotype. The chain recombines TRBV4-1 with TRBJ1-6; TRBD1 aligns across 7 bases. Germline loops: CDR1 MGHRA, CDR2 YSYEKL. V lost 5 bases to trimming and J lost 11 bases; unmatched junction nucleotides: 9. The CDR3 spans 14 residues. CDR3 sequence (DNA): TGCGCCAGCAGCAAACCGGGACAGTGGACACCCCTCCACTTT. Amino acid sequence: CASSKPGQWTPLHF.

In its sample, this clonotype was seen many times. This chain connects TRBV7-2 to TRBJ2-1, with 8 bases aligning to TRBD2. CDR1 is SGHTA, CDR2 FQGNSA, per germline. V dropped 1 base and J dropped 5; count of bases not matched to a gene: 1. The CDR3 sequence is 14 residues long. The CDR3 loop reads CASSLERGHNEQFF. For the CDR3, the DNA is TGTGCCAGCAGCTTAGAGCGGGGGCACAATGAGCAGTTCTTC.

This clonotype was counted many times. V is TRBV7-8 and J is TRBJ2-3; 10 bases are a match to TRBD2. V shed 4 bases, J shed 1 base, and the junction held 8 bases outside the gene matches. Germline CDR1 reads SGHVS; CDR2 reads FQNEAQ. This CDR3 comprises 17 residues. The DNA of the CDR3 is TGTGCCAGCAGCTGGGGGACTAGCGCCGACCGCACAGATACGCAGTATTTT. This gives the protein CASSWGTSADRTDTQYF.

In its sample, this clonotype was seen a few times. V is TRBV10-3 and J is TRBJ1-6; 7 positions match TRBD1. Germline-derived CDR1 and CDR2 are ENHRY and SYGVKD. This CDR3 has 15 amino acids. Germline trimming cut 5 bases from V and 0 bases from J; bases unmatched to any gene: 1. In DNA form, the CDR3 reads TGTGCCATCAGTCCAGGGGGCTCCTATAATTCACCCCTCCACTTT. Translating it yields CAISPGGSYNSPLHF.

The gene calls are TRBV7-2 and TRBJ2-7; tentative D call: TRBD2 (6 bases). CDR1 is SGHTA, CDR2 FQGNSA, per germline. V dropped 3 bases and J dropped 2 bases, with 14 bases sitting between them. The CDR3 runs to 15 residues. CDR3 DNA sequence: TGTGCCAGCAGCTTTCAGGACTACCTAACCTACGAGCAGTACTTC. As protein: CASSFQDYLTYEQYF.

This clonotype showed up many times. V usage is TRBV7-2 and J usage is TRBJ2-7; 13 bases agree with TRBD2. The CDR3 is 18 residues long. Germline CDR1 reads SGHTA; CDR2 reads FQGNSA. V trimming: 0 bases; J trimming: 2 bases; junction bases outside the gene matches: 7. The CDR3: CASSLAGLAGVTAYEQYF. Here the CDR3 DNA reads TGTGCCAGCAGCTTAGCCGGACTAGCGGGGGTAACCGCCTACGAGCAGTACTTC. Supplemented by reference TRBV7-2 and TRBJ2-7, the full variable domain reads GAGVSQSPSNKVTEKGKDVELRCDPISGHTALYWYRQSLGQGLEFLIYFQGNSAPDKSGLPSDRFSAERTGGSVSTLTIQRTQQEDSAVYLCASSLAGLAGVTAYEQYFGPGTRLTVT.

Ten or more counts support this clonotype. The chain joins TRBV7-8 to TRBJ2-5, with D unclear. The germline CDR1 and CDR2 sequences are SGHVS and FQNEAQ. V shed 5 bases and J shed 5 bases, with 18 bases lying between them. The CDR3 totals 15 residues. Here the CDR3 DNA reads TGTGCCAGCAGCCCGCGGACGTCCTTGGGGGAGACCCAGTACTTC. Protein product: CASSPRTSLGETQYF.

This chain joins TRBV12-3 or TRBV12-4 and TRBJ1-1, with D maybe TRBD1 (5 bases). V was cut by 6 bases and J by 5 bases, with 16 bases left in between. The CDR3 extends over 14 amino acids. The DNA of the CDR3 is TGTGCCAGCAGCGCCTGGGGGGGAGGAACTGAAGCTTTCTTT. Protein sequence: CASSAWGGGTEAFF.